This T cell receptor beta chain was recovered during a study of shared clonotypes between healthy human individuals. Study processing details: Owing to the provision of junction-only sequences devoid of quality scores by immunoSEQ, filtering differed. Repertoires were generated with immunoSEQ multiplex PCR, while TCRdb's copy carries only in-frame clones and drops some. Clonal size and the V and J genes are those of that table, whereas D and trimming came from the DNA. Here the sample spans approximately 2.5 million clones, over 85% being singletons. General observations from the study: Sequencing depth was expected to influence donor clonotype sharing. Sorted-subset samples were not fully sequenced, rarefaction indicated. Naive CD4 clonotypes were shared across a few donors at around 5%.

Note on this clone: Its antigen remains unidentified.

Trimming pared 7 bases from V and 4 bases from J, leaving 9 bases between. Germline-derived CDR1 and CDR2 are SNHLY and FYNNEI. This CDR3 comprises 12 residues. The chain links TRBV2 to TRBJ2-3; D unclear. This receptor was taken from a man between 18 and 35 years old in good health. Some clones in this sample may be carry-over from other donors' samples. The specimen was naive CD4+ T cells from PBMCs. Subset reported: CD45RA+ positively selected. In nucleotides, the CDR3 is TGTGCCAGCACCGAAAGAGCAGATACGCAGTATTTT. It specifies CASTERADTQYF.